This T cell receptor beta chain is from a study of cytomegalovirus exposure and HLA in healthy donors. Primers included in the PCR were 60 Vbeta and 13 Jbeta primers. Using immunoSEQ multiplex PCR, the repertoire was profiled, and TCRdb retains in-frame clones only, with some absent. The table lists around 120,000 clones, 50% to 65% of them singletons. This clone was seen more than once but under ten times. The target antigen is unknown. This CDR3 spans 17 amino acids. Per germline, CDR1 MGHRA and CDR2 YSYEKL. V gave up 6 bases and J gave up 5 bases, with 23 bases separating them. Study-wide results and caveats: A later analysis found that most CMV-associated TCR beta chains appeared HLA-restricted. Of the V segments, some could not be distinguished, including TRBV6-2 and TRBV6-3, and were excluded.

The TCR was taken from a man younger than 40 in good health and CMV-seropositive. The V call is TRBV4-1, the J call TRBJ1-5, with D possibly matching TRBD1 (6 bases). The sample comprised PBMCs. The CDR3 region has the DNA TGCGCCAGCAGTCTCAATAGGCCCCGGGACACCGATCAGCCCCAGCATTTT. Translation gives CASSLNRPRDTDQPQHF.